This T cell receptor beta chain comes out of a study of shared clonotypes between healthy human individuals. Study observations and caveats: Investigators expected sequencing depth to affect clonotype sharing among donors.

The replicate PCRs on unsorted PBMC were given 250 to 300 ng DNA, which is 25,000 to 30,000 T cell genomes. The data were produced by immunoSEQ multiplex PCR, yet TCRdb's version contains in-frame clones alone and is incomplete. The table has about 490,000 clones, roughly 85% seen once. This clone has more than one count but fewer than ten. Its cognate antigen is unknown. All donors qualified as healthy HIV-negative adults and had experienced no recent acute infections or vaccinations. For genomic DNA, unsorted samples relied on around 93 million PBMCs. V shed 4 bases, J shed 7 bases, and the junction held 6 bases outside the gene matches. The CDR3 is made up of 14 amino acids. Germline loops: CDR1 SGHRS, CDR2 YFSETQ.

Sequenced input: PBMCs. The V and J genes are TRBV5-1 and TRBJ1-5; TRBD1 aligns across 9 bases. The source of this sequence is a woman aged 40 to 50 in good health. Some clones in this sample may be carry-over from other donors' samples. CDR3 DNA sequence: TGCGCCAGCAGCGAACAGGGGGCGGACCAGCCCCAGCATTTT. It specifies CASSEQGADQPQHF.